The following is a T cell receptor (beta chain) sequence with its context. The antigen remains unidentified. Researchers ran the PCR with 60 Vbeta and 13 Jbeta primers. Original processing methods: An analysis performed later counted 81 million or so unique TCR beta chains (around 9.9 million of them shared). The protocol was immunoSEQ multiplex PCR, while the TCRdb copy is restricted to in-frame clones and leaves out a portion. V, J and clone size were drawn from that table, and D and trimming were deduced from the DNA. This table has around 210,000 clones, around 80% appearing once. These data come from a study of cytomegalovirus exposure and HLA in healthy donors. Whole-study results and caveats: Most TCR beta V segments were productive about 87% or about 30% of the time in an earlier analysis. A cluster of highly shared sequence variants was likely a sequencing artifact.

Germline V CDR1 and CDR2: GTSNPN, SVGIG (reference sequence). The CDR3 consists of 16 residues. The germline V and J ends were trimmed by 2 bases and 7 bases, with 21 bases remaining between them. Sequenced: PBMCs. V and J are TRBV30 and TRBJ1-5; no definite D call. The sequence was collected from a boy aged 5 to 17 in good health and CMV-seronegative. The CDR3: CAWSPGITGLGQPQHF. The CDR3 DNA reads TGTGCCTGGAGTCCGGGAATAACGGGGTTGGGGCAGCCCCAGCATTTT.